One T cell receptor (beta chain) is described in this entry. The data were obtained in a study of OX40 agonist ivuxolimab in advanced cancers. About the study: Patients received ivuxolimab, an intravenous treatment, every 2 weeks at 0.01 to 10 mg/kg.

Germline loops: CDR1 SEHNR, CDR2 FQNEAQ (reference sequence). The CDR3 loop spans 14 amino acids. V was clipped by 0 bases and J by 8 bases, with 11 bases between them. Generated by immunoSEQ multiplex PCR, the TCRdb table keeps only in-frame clones and is missing some. Of about 50,000 clones in the sample, 90% to 95% were seen once. The chain employs TRBV7-9 and TRBJ1-5; no reliable D call. This clonotype was sampled from an adult with an advanced solid tumor such as melanoma, head and neck, liver or kidney cancer. Sequences were derived from CD4+ or CD8+ T cells sorted from blood, sampled in a trial of the OX40 agonist ivuxolimab. CDR3 in amino acids: CASSLAPGTEPQHF. The CDR3 nucleotides are TGTGCCAGCAGCTTAGCGCCGGGCACGGAGCCCCAGCATTTT.